This TCR beta chain was captured by sequencing in a study of cytomegalovirus exposure and HLA in healthy donors. Trimming at V came to 0 bases and at J to 7 bases, leaving 8 bases not matched to a gene. Per germline, CDR1 SGHNT and CDR2 YYREEE (reference sequence). CDR3 length equals 16 residues. Of note for this clone: Its antigen is as yet unknown.

Overall study results and limits: Cytomegalovirus association was assigned to about 150 TCR beta chains. A later analysis found that most CMV-associated TCR beta chains appeared HLA-restricted.

Researchers ran the PCR with 60 Vbeta and 13 Jbeta primers. This table comes from immunoSEQ multiplex PCR, and its TCRdb copy is limited to in-frame clones, with some not included. The table includes around 86,000 clones, about 80% detected once. Sequenced input: PBMCs. This chain connects TRBV5-4 to TRBJ2-1, with 9 bases lining up with TRBD2. The TCR sequence derives from a female donor in good health and CMV-seronegative. The CDR3 sequence is CASSLVAGGPYNEQFF. In DNA form, the CDR3 reads TGTGCCAGCAGCTTGGTCGCGGGAGGGCCGTATAATGAGCAGTTCTTC.